The 19 T cell receptor beta chains below all came from one sample that was sequenced in a study of identical twins. TCRdb recomputed calls from the 5' RACE reads with MiXCR, one row per CDR3 protein. The sample includes about 890,000 distinct CDR3 sequences, 12% of them seen just once. These data were also reused for a study on yellow fever vaccine responses in identical twins.

The source material was PBMCs. The receptors were sampled from a woman younger than 30 in good health.

The chain recombines TRBV7-2 with TRBJ2-7, with D perhaps being TRBD1 or TRBD2 (5 bases each). Germline CDR1 SGHTA, CDR2 FQGNSA. V was pared by 3 bases and J by 6 bases, with 12 bases between. The CDR3 is made up of 13 amino acids. The chain's CDR3 is CASSLGELGEQYV. As DNA, the CDR3 is TGTGCCAGCAGCTTGGGGGAGTTGGGCGAGCAGTACGTC.

The sample holds one count of this clonotype. The rearrangement uses TRBV6-1 and TRBJ2-7, with 7 bases identical to TRBD2. V lost 5 bases, J lost 2 bases, and 6 bases stayed unmatched. This CDR3 region has 14 residues. Germline CDR1 MNHNS, CDR2 SASEGT. CDR3 coding DNA: TGTGCCAGCAGTTGGAAGCGGGAAGCCTACGAGCAGTACTTC. Amino acids: CASSWKREAYEQYF.

This clonotype was observed a few times. The chain combines TRBV3-1 with TRBJ2-3, with 7 nucleotides matching TRBD2. V lost 4 bases and J lost 5; bases outside the gene matches: 9. Germline V gene data show CDR1 as LGHDT and CDR2 as YNNKEL (reference sequence). This CDR3 region has 15 residues. CDR3 residues: CASSLGLGAGDTQYF. CDR3 DNA sequence: TGTGCCAGCAGCCTAGGACTAGGTGCGGGAGATACGCAGTATTTT.

This clonotype was seen ten or more times. The chain joins TRBV20-1 to TRBJ1-2; TRBD1 is a possible D gene (5 bases). Per germline, CDR1 DFQATT and CDR2 SNEGSKA (reference sequence). The CDR3 runs 17 residues. Trimming stripped 2 bases from V and 1 base from J, with 20 bases between. The CDR3 loop is CSARPGDRKGSNYGYTF. The CDR3 nucleotides read TGCAGTGCTAGACCTGGAGACAGAAAAGGCAGTAACTATGGCTACACCTTC.

The chain carries TRBV5-1 and TRBJ1-6; no clear D. This CDR3 region has 15 residues. V was cut by 4 bases and J by 6 bases, with 14 bases left in between. Germline CDR1 SGHRS, CDR2 YFSETQ. Here the CDR3 DNA reads TGCGCCAGCAGCCCCATGGAGGCTCGTAATTCACCCCTCCACTTT. Protein: CASSPMEARNSPLHF.

This clonotype was counted ten times or more. The chain combines TRBV12-3 or TRBV12-4 with TRBJ2-5; D uncertain. V was trimmed by 4 bases and J by 0 bases, leaving 21 bases between them. This CDR3 comprises 18 residues. CDR3 sequence: CASSSLFATMNHQETQYF. CDR3 coding DNA: TGTGCCAGCAGTTCCCTTTTCGCTACGATGAACCACCAAGAGACCCAGTACTTC.

This rearrangement joins TRBV18 to TRBJ2-6, with D perhaps given as TRBD1 or TRBD2 (5 bases each). The CDR3 runs to 16 residues. With 8 bases removed from V and 2 bases from J, the gap between germline ends came to 16 bases. Germline V gene data show CDR1 as KGHSH and CDR2 as LQKENI. The CDR3 loop reads CASPSARGTGANVLTF. The CDR3, as DNA: TGTGCCAGCCCCTCAGCGAGGGGAACTGGGGCCAACGTCCTGACTTTC.

This chain links TRBV29-1 with TRBJ1-1; the D gene is possibly TRBD1 (6 bases). This CDR3 has 19 residues. Trimming shortened V by 5 bases and J by 1 base, and 29 bases separated the two germline ends. CDR1 is SQVTM and CDR2 is ANQGSEA in the germline V gene. The CDR3 is CSVTGTTYPIGHSNTEAFF. The CDR3 region has the DNA TGCAGCGTTACCGGGACAACGTACCCAATCGGGCATTCGAACACTGAAGCTTTCTTT.

The chain links TRBV28 to TRBJ2-6; the match to TRBD2 covers 7 bases. CDR3 length: 17 amino acids. V lost 6 bases to trimming and J lost 0 bases; unmatched junction nucleotides: 8. Germline V lookup: CDR1 MDHEN, CDR2 SYDVKM. The CDR3 is CASRESGAISGANVLTF. CDR3 bases: TGTGCCAGCAGGGAAAGCGGGGCGATCTCTGGGGCCAACGTCCTGACTTTC.

CDR3: CATSGRGRGTDTQYF. DNA of the CDR3: TGTGCCACCAGTGGGAGGGGTCGTGGCACAGATACGCAGTATTTT. The chain couples TRBV24-1 to TRBJ2-3; TRBD2 is a possible D gene (6 bases). The CDR3 totals 15 residues. Germline CDR1 KGHDR, CDR2 SFDVKD. Trimming left V 5 bases short and J 1 base short, with 12 bases between.

There are many counts of this clonotype. The gene calls are TRBV5-1 and TRBJ2-1, with 14 bases lining up with TRBD2. V was clipped by 3 bases and J by 9 bases; unmatched bases: 8. The CDR3 contains 16 residues. Germline values: CDR1 SGHRS, CDR2 YFSETQ. DNA of the CDR3: TGCGCCAGCAGCTCTTTTATGGGACTAGCGGGAGTTGAGCAGTTCTTC. Its protein is CASSSFMGLAGVEQFF. Combining the CDR3 with reference TRBV5-1 and TRBJ2-1 gives the whole variable domain KAGVTQTPRYLIKTRGQQVTLSCSPISGHRSVSWYQQTPGQGLQFLFEYFSETQRNKGNFPGRFSGRQFSNSRSEMNVSTLELGDSALYLCASSSFMGLAGVEQFFGPGTRLTVL.

The gene calls are TRBV7-2 and TRBJ1-1, with 10 bases fitting TRBD1. Looked up from germline, CDR1 is SGHTA and CDR2 is FQGNSA. With V trimmed by 4 bases and J by 12 bases, 17 bases remained unmatched. The CDR3 is made up of 16 amino acids. For the CDR3, the DNA is TGTGCCAGCAGCTCAAAGACCCGGGACAGGGGTCGATTGACTTTCTTT. Translated: CASSSKTRDRGRLTFF.

The chain combines TRBV5-1 with TRBJ1-6; 7 bases map to TRBD1. CDR1 and CDR2 from the germline V gene are SGHRS and YFSETQ. The CDR3 is 15 residues long. V lost 4 bases, J lost 10 bases, and 11 bases stayed unmatched. The CDR3 region has the DNA TGCGCCAGCAGCCTGGCGACAGGGACGGAATCACCCCTCCACTTT. Its protein is CASSLATGTESPLHF.

In its sample, this clonotype was seen a few times. The genes are TRBV12-3 or TRBV12-4 and TRBJ2-7; D might be TRBD2 (6 bases). V was cut by 1 base and J by 2 bases, with 9 bases left in between. The CDR3 is 14 residues long. The CDR3: CASSLGGLPYEQYF. DNA for the CDR3: TGTGCCAGCAGTTTAGGGGGACTCCCCTACGAGCAGTACTTC.

The rearrangement links TRBV20-1 to TRBJ2-1; TRBD2 aligns across 9 bases. Germline CDR1 DFQATT, CDR2 SNEGSKA (reference sequence). This CDR3 has 16 residues. After removal of 1 base from V and 6 bases from J, the junction contained 10 bases not matched to a gene. CDR3 protein: CSARVPSSGDRNEQFF. CDR3 sequence (DNA): TGCAGTGCTAGAGTTCCCTCTAGCGGGGATCGCAATGAGCAGTTCTTC.

There are a few counts of this clonotype. The chain is built from TRBV7-8 and TRBJ1-3; D ambiguous. The V and J ends lost 5 bases and 4 bases respectively, with 6 bases between them. The CDR3 is made up of 12 amino acids. The germline V gene encodes CDR1 SGHVS and CDR2 FQNEAQ. Written as DNA, the CDR3 is TGTGCCAGCAGCCCAATCGGAAACACCATATATTTT. Its translation: CASSPIGNTIYF.

The chain recombines TRBV29-1 with TRBJ1-3; perhaps TRBD1 as D (6 bases). Germline CDR1 SQVTM, CDR2 ANQGSEA. V was cut by 5 bases and J by 2 bases, with 16 bases left in between. The CDR3 extends over 15 amino acids. The CDR3 bases are TGCAGCGTTTCCTTATTACAGGGTACTGGAAACACCATATATTTT. This codes for CSVSLLQGTGNTIYF. Variable domain in full (rest from reference TRBV29-1 and TRBJ1-3): SAVISQKPSRDICQRGTSLTIQCQVDSQVTMMFWYRQQPGQSLTLIATANQGSEATYESGFVIDKFPISRPNLTFSTLTVSNMSPEDSSIYLCSVSLLQGTGNTIYFGEGSWLTVV.

This chain uses TRBV19 with TRBJ1-2; 9 bases line up with TRBD1. Looked up from germline, CDR1 is LNHDA and CDR2 is SQIVND (reference sequence). The CDR3 is 15 amino acids. Unmatched junction bases numbered 12, after V lost 11 bases and J lost 2 bases. CDR3 coding DNA: TGTGCCTCCCAGGGGGGACAGGGAGTGAACTATGGCTACACCTTC. This sequence encodes CASQGGQGVNYGYTF. The complete variable domain, with remaining parts taken from reference TRBV19 and TRBJ1-2, reads DGGITQSPKYLFRKEGQNVTLSCEQNLNHDAMYWYRQDPGQGLRLIYYSQIVNDFQKGDIAEGYSVSREKKESFPLTVTSAQKNPTAFYLCASQGGQGVNYGYTFGSGTRLTVV.

This clonotype came up a few times. V usage is TRBV20-1 and J usage is TRBJ2-7, with a possible D match to TRBD2 (5 bases). The CDR3 covers 14 residues. V gave up 6 bases and J gave up 0 bases, with 15 bases separating them. From germline, CDR1 is DFQATT and CDR2 SNEGSKA (reference sequence). CDR3 sequence (DNA): TGCAGTGCGCGAGGGCACCTTATCTCCTACGAGCAGTACGTC. Amino acids: CSARGHLISYEQYV.